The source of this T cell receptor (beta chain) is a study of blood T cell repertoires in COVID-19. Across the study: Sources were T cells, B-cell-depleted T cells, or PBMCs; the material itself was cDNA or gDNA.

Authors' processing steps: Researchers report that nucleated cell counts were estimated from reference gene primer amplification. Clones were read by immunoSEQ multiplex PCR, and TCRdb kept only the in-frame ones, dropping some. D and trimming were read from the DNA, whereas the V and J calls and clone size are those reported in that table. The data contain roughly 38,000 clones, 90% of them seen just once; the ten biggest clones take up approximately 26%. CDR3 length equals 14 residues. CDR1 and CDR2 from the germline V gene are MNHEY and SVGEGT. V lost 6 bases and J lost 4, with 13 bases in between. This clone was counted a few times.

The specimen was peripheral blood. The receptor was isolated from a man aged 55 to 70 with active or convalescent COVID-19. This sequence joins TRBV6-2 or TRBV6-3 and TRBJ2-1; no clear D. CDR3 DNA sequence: TGTGCCAGCAGCCCGTCGCGGAATTACAATGAGCAGTTCTTC. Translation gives CASSPSRNYNEQFF.